This is a list of T cell receptor beta chains from one sample in a study of T cell responses to AZD1222 COVID-19 vaccine. Libraries were prepared by immunoSEQ multiplex PCR; TCRdb keeps only in-frame clonotypes and omits some of them. This sample has 40,000 to 65,000 clones, with about 88% found just once. The starting material was peripheral blood, obtained on day 0 of AZD1222 vaccination. Receptors originate from an adult in good health. CDR3s include the opening cysteine and the closing phenylalanine or tryptophan. A D gene is named only where the DNA matches it firmly. Clone size, where shown, is once, few, many, or a class for clones that have expanded.

CDR3 DNA	CDR3 protein	J gene	V gene	clone size	D gene
TGTGCCAGTAGTAACGGGGGGCAGGAACAGCCCCAGCATTTT	CASSNGGQEQPQHF	TRBJ1-5	TRBV19	.	.
TGTGCCAGCAGCTTACCAGGGGGAGAGACCCAGTACTTC	CASSLPGGETQYF	TRBJ2-5	TRBV7-3	.	TRBD1
TGTGCCGGGGGCTCGGACAATGAGCAGTTCTTC	CAGGSDNEQFF	TRBJ2-1	TRBV2	.	.
TGTGCCAGCAGCCCAAGAAACGAGCAGTACTTC	CASSPRNEQYF	TRBJ2-7	TRBV7-8	.	.
TGTGCTAGTGGTGGGGGCAGGACAGGAAGGAACTATGGCTACACCTTC	CASGGGRTGRNYGYTF	TRBJ1-2	TRBV12-5	.	TRBD1
TGCGCCAGCAGCTTGAATGGTCGAACCGCAGATACGCAGTATTTT	CASSLNGRTADTQYF	TRBJ2-3	TRBV5-1	.	.
TGTGCCAGCAGGATTAGCGGGAGGGCTGGAACCGGGGAGCTGTTTTTT	CASRISGRAGTGELFF	TRBJ2-2	TRBV3-1/TRBV3-2	.	TRBD2
TGTGCCAGTCACCTCGGGGCGAATTCTAACTATGGCTACACCTTC	CASHLGANSNYGYTF	TRBJ1-2	TRBV18	.	.
TGTGCCAGCAGTTACTCTACCAGGGGGGCTGAAGCTTTCTTT	CASSYSTRGAEAFF	TRBJ1-1	TRBV6-5	once	TRBD1
TGCGCCAGCAGAAATCCTTCCGGGACAGAGGGCACTGAAGCTTTCTTT	CASRNPSGTEGTEAFF	TRBJ1-1	TRBV4-1	.	TRBD1
TGTGCCAGCAGTCGCGAGGGAGGCAATCAGCCCCAGCATTTT	CASSREGGNQPQHF	TRBJ1-5	TRBV27	.	.
TGTGCCAGCAGTCTAGCACAGGGTAAGGCCGGGGAGCTGTTTTTT	CASSLAQGKAGELFF	TRBJ2-2	TRBV11-1	.	.
TGTGCCAGCAGCTTAGATAACACGGGGGGTGACGAGCAGTACTTC	CASSLDNTGGDEQYF	TRBJ2-7	TRBV11-3	.	TRBD2
TGTGCCAGCAGCTTGAGCACCGGAAACACCATATATTTT	CASSLSTGNTIYF	TRBJ1-3	TRBV11-2	.	.
TGTGCCTGGAGTGTACTTGAGACAGCGAGTTCCTACGAGCAGTACTTC	CAWSVLETASSYEQYF	TRBJ2-7	TRBV30	.	.
TGCGCCAGCAGTCAATCGAGGGGTTTAGCTAACTATGGCTACACCTTC	CASSQSRGLANYGYTF	TRBJ1-2	TRBV23-1	many	.
TGCGCCAGCAGCTTGGTGCTAGCGGGAGTAGAGACCCAGTACTTC	CASSLVLAGVETQYF	TRBJ2-5	TRBV5-1	.	TRBD2
TGTGCCAGCAGCTCAAGAATCCCCGCCGATACGCAGTATTTT	CASSSRIPADTQYF	TRBJ2-3	TRBV11-2	.	.